The source of this TCR beta chain is a study of T cells in localized non-small cell lung cancer. By its share, this clone is large. Its antigen is unidentified. Study results and caveats: A higher density of T cells in blood coincided with extended overall survival. The highest T cell clonality was in uninvolved adjacent lung, above tumor.

The CDR3 has 15 amino acids. The germline V gene encodes CDR1 SGHNT and CDR2 YENEEA. V was clipped by 5 bases and J by 6 bases; unmatched bases: 6. Here immunoSEQ multiplex PCR was the method, and the copy in TCRdb shows in-frame clones only, minus some. The table includes about a thousand clones, approximately 20% detected once. This specimen was normal lung tissue next to the tumor, taken before any cancer treatment. This sequence was found in a woman aged 35 to 70 with stage I lung adenocarcinoma. J is TRBJ2-3 and V is TRBV11-3, with 12 nucleotides matching TRBD2. CDR3 loop: CASSRTSGGRDTQYF. CDR3 DNA sequence: TGTGCCAGCAGCCGAACTAGCGGGGGGCGCGATACGCAGTATTTT. Filled out from reference TRBV11-3 and TRBJ2-3, the complete variable domain reads EAGVVQSPRYKIIEKKQPVAFWCNPISGHNTLYWYLQNLGQGPELLIRYENEEAVDDSQLPKDRFSAERLKGVDSTLKIQPAELGDSAVYLCASSRTSGGRDTQYFGPGTRLTVL.